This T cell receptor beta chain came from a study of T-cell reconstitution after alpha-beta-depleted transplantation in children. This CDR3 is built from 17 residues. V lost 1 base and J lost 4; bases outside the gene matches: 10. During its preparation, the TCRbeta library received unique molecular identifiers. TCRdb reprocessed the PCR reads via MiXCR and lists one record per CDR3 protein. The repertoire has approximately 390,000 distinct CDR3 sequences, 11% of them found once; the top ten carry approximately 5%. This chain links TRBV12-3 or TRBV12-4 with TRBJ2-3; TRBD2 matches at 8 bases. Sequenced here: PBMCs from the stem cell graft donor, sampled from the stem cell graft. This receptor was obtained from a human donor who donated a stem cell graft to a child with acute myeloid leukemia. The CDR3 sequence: CASSLGQGAGVPDTQYF. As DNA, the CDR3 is TGTGCCAGCAGTTTAGGACAAGGAGCGGGAGTCCCAGATACGCAGTATTTT.